The present TCR beta chain was sequenced within a study of T cell changes during pregnancy in multiple sclerosis. CDR3 length: 16 residues. Deletions cut 3 bases from V and 0 bases from J, with 14 bases between. Germline-derived CDR1 and CDR2 are LNHDA and SQIVND (reference sequence). Sequenced by immunoSEQ multiplex PCR; TCRdb stores in-frame clones only, minus some. This repertoire shows around 100,000 clones, roughly 92% found once; its top ten account for about 3%. This clonotype originated in a female donor with multiple sclerosis, enrolled in a pregnancy study. The source material was peripheral blood, sampled after pregnancy. This chain uses TRBV19 with TRBJ1-2; a weak D match, TRBD1 (5 bases). CDR3 protein: CASSIDRTTPNYGYTF. For the CDR3, the DNA is TGTGCCAGTAGTATCGATCGGACAACCCCTAACTATGGCTACACCTTC. Combining the CDR3 with reference TRBV19 and TRBJ1-2 gives the whole variable domain DGGITQSPKYLFRKEGQNVTLSCEQNLNHDAMYWYRQDPGQGLRLIYYSQIVNDFQKGDIAEGYSVSREKKESFPLTVTSAQKNPTAFYLCASSIDRTTPNYGYTFGSGTRLTVV.